This TCR beta chain was retrieved from a study of long-term antiretroviral therapy in people with HIV. Looked up from germline, CDR1 is MNHEY and CDR2 is SMNVEV (reference sequence). CDR3 length equals 14 residues. V gave up 8 bases and J gave up 0 bases, with 13 bases separating them. Runs used v3.0 of the immunoSEQ assay and were done at survey level. The method was immunoSEQ multiplex PCR; TCRdb's version includes in-frame clones alone and lacks a portion of them. This sample has tens of thousands of clones, with roughly 96% found just once. The origin of this receptor is a woman aged 45-59 years with HIV. The gene calls are TRBV27 and TRBJ1-2; the D gene is possibly TRBD1 (5 bases). Sequencing was performed on unsorted PBMCs, taken 3.7 years after starting antiretroviral therapy. Here the CDR3 DNA reads TGTGCCAGCTACGGACCGGGGGCTAACTATGGCTACACCTTC. It is translated as CASYGPGANYGYTF.